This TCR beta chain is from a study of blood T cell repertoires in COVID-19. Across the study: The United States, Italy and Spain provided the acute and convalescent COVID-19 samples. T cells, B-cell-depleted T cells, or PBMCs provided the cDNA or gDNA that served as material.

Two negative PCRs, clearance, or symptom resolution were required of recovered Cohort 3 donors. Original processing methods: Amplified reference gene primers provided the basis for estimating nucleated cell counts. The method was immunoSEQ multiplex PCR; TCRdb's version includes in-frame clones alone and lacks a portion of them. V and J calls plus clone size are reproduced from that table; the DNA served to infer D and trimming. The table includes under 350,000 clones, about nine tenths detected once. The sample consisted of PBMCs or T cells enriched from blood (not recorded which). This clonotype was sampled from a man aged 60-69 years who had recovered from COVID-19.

The chain's CDR3 is CASSLDGGTKAFF. The CDR3 bases are TGTGCCAGCAGCTTAGATGGAGGAACGAAAGCTTTCTTT. The genes are TRBV7-8 and TRBJ1-1; D is undetermined. V was trimmed by 1 base and J by 9 bases, leaving 12 bases between them. Germline-derived CDR1 and CDR2 are SGHVS and FQNEAQ. This CDR3 contains 13 residues.